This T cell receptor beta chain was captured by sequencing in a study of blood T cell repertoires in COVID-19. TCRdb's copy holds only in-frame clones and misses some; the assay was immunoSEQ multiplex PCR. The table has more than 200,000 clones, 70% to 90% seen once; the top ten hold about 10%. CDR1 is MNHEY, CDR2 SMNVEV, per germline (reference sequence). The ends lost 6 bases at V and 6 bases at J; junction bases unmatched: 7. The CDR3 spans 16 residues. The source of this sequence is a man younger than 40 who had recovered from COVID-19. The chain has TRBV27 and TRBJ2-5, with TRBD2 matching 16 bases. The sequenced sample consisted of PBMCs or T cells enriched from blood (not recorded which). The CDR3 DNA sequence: TGTGCCAGCAGACAAGGGACTAGCGGGAGGGGAAAGACCCAGTACTTC. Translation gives CASRQGTSGRGKTQYF.